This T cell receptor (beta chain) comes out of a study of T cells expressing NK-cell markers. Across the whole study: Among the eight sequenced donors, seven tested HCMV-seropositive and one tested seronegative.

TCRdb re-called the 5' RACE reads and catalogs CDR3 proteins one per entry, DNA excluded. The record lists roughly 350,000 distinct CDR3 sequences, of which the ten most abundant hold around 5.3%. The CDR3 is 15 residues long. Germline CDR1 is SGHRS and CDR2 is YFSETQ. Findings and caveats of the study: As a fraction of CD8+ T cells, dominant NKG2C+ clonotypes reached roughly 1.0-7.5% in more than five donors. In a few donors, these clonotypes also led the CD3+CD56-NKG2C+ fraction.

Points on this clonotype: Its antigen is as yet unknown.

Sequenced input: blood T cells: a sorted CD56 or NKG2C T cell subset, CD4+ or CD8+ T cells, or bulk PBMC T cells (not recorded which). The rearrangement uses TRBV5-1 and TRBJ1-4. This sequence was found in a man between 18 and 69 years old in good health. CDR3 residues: CASSFSGSLSEKLFF. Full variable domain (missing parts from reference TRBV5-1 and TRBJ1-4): KAGVTQTPRYLIKTRGQQVTLSCSPISGHRSVSWYQQTPGQGLQFLFEYFSETQRNKGNFPGRFSGRQFSNSRSEMNVSTLELGDSALYLCASSFSGSLSEKLFFGSGTQLSVL.